One TCR beta chain is described in this entry. It lacks a known antigen. Base qualities are not recorded, but no much larger clone differs from it by a single base. The library was made by RT-PCR. For sequencing, an Illumina HiSeq 2500 was employed. Through fastp at Q25 and MiXCR, TCRdb rebuilt clones from the public reads, retaining in-frame beta chains. Identical CDR3 protein sequences are pooled into one entry, listed with their most common genes and DNA. Counted in this sample were 500,000 to 600,000 distinct CDR3 sequences; 10% to 15% of them appeared once. The ten largest account for 13% of the sample. These data are taken from a study of response to subunit inactivated influenza vaccine listed by TCRdb under 2018. Study-wide context: The study used deep quantitative T cell receptor repertoire profiling to track responses to a trivalent subunit inactivated influenza vaccine.

What the authors observed across the whole study: According to the authors, only a limited number of new T cells may be recruited by each seasonal influenza vaccination.

In light of the paper, this sample's time point label describes: 45 days after influenza vaccine administration. Sequenced material: PBMCs from blood, taken more than 35 days after vaccination. This TCR was recovered from a man aged 45 to 65 who received an inactivated influenza vaccine. Donor details come from another sample of the same person, matched by shared clones.

The CDR3 in this case is CASSLRTSEKLFF. The bases are TGTGCCAGCAGCTTGCGGACAAGCGAAAAACTGTTTTTT. The chain is assembled from TRBV7-2 and TRBJ1-4; the D gene is possibly TRBD1, with 5 bases matching. The CDR3 runs 13 amino acids, cysteine and phenylalanine included. Only the CDR3 region is kept as DNA, spanning 39 bases read in frame from base 1. Based on the germline V gene, the CDR1 and CDR2 sequences are SGHTA and FQGNSA. Trimming at the junction amounts to 3 bases on V and 8 bases on J, and the germline ends lie 10 bases apart. With the portions outside the CDR3 filled from the reference TRBV7-2 and TRBJ1-4 genes, the complete variable region becomes GAGVSQSPSNKVTEKGKDVELRCDPISGHTALYWYRQSLGQGLEFLIYFQGNSAPDKSGLPSDRFSAERTGGSVSTLTIQRTQQEDSAVYLCASSLRTSEKLFFGSGTQLSVL.